The 15 T cell receptor beta chains given below trace back to one sample, sequenced in a study of blood T cells in healthy people across ages. Then a second PCR, running roughly 7 to 11 cycles, was carried out with a sample-barcoded 5' primer and a J-beta primer mix. Via MiXCR, TCRdb re-called the 5' RACE reads, giving one row per CDR3 protein. The sample carries about 830,000 distinct CDR3 sequences, about three fifths recorded once. The material sequenced was blood. These receptors all come from a man aged 25-45 years in good health.

This clonotype showed up many times. The rearrangement links TRBV5-1 to TRBJ2-7; D is unresolved. CDR1 SGHRS and CDR2 YFSETQ come from the germline V gene. There are 15 residues in the CDR3. Trimming took 4 bases from V and 0 from J, leaving 14 bases between them. The CDR3 nucleotides are TGCGCCAGCAGCGCACGGACCGCTAACTCCTACGAGCAGTACTTC. Encoded protein: CASSARTANSYEQYF.

This clonotype has more than one count but fewer than ten. This chain links TRBV20-1 with TRBJ2-5; the match to TRBD2 covers 10 bases. CDR1 is DFQATT, CDR2 SNEGSKA, per germline (reference sequence). J lost 4 bases, V lost 4 bases, and 6 bases had no gene match. This CDR3 is 14 amino acids long. The DNA of the CDR3 is TGCAGTGCTACGGGACTAGCGCAAGGAGAGACCCAGTACTTC. Protein sequence: CSATGLAQGETQYF.

The chain couples TRBV3-1 to TRBJ2-1; 11 nucleotides align to TRBD2. The DNA end is a closer match to TRBJ2-7, so the J assignment may be wrong. This CDR3 region has 14 residues. CDR1 and CDR2 from the germline V gene are LGHDT and YNNKEL (reference sequence). The CDR3 reads CASSQVAGGSEQYF. The DNA for the CDR3 is TGTGCCAGCAGCCAAGTAGCGGGAGGGTCCGAGCAGTACTTC.

J is TRBJ2-7 and V is TRBV7-2, with D perhaps TRBD1 (6 bases). The CDR3 consists of 14 residues. Trimming took 5 bases from V and 6 from J, leaving 17 bases between them. Per the germline V gene, CDR1 is SGHTA and CDR2 is FQGNSA. The CDR3: CASSTGTLPSEQYF. As DNA, the CDR3 is TGTGCCAGCAGCACAGGGACCCTCCCCTCCGAGCAGTACTTC.

The V gene is TRBV20-1, the J gene TRBJ2-3; 7 bases map to TRBD2. Losses at the gene ends were 0 bases for V and 2 bases for J; bases not matched to a gene: 8. CDR1 is DFQATT and CDR2 is SNEGSKA in the germline V gene (reference sequence). CDR3 length: 16 amino acids. The CDR3 reads CSAREGGLGDTDTQYF. CDR3 bases: TGCAGTGCTAGAGAGGGAGGGCTGGGGGACACAGATACGCAGTATTTT.

In its sample, this clonotype was seen a few times. The rearrangement uses TRBV10-3 and TRBJ2-5; 12 positions agree with TRBD2. This CDR3 has 14 amino acids. The V gene's germline CDR1 is ENHRY and CDR2 SYGVKD. V lost 10 bases, J lost 1 base, and 4 bases stayed unmatched. The CDR3, as DNA: TGTGCCACCGGGACTAGCGGGCTCCAAGAGACCCAGTACTTC. It is translated as CATGTSGLQETQYF.

V is TRBV28 and J is TRBJ1-5; 8 bases agree with TRBD1. This CDR3 has 15 residues. Germline assignment: CDR1 MDHEN and CDR2 SYDVKM. The V segment lost 2 bases and the J segment 3 bases; nucleotides outside the gene matches: 3. For the CDR3, the DNA is TGTGCCAGCAGTTTACAGGACAGGGACAATCAGCCCCAGCATTTT. Residues: CASSLQDRDNQPQHF.

Here the CDR3 DNA reads TGTGCCAGCAGTGAAGGTGAGGGTAGCACAGATACGCAGTATTTT. It encodes CASSEGEGSTDTQYF. J is TRBJ2-3 and V is TRBV6-1, with D tentatively TRBD2 (5 bases). Germline CDR1 is MNHNS and CDR2 is SASEGT. Trimming removed 1 base at V and 0 bases at J, with 8 bases between. The CDR3 spans 15 residues.

This chain uses TRBV30 with TRBJ1-2; 8 bases are shared with TRBD1. Germline loops: CDR1 GTSNPN, CDR2 SVGIG (reference sequence). The CDR3 sequence is 11 residues long. The junction had 3 bases not matched to a gene; V was cut back by 4 bases and J by 8 bases. CDR3 nucleotide sequence: TGTGCCTGGATGGGACAGGCAGGCTACACCTTC. Amino acid sequence: CAWMGQAGYTF.

The rearrangement joins TRBV30 to TRBJ2-3; tentative D call: TRBD2 (6 bases). The CDR3 has 14 amino acids. Trimming stripped 2 bases from V and 5 bases from J, with 14 bases between. The germline gives CDR1 GTSNPN, CDR2 SVGIG (reference sequence). CDR3 nucleotides: TGTGCCTGGAGTTCGGGGGAGAAGGGAGATACGCAGTATTTT. Translated, it gives CAWSSGEKGDTQYF.

J is TRBJ1-1 and V is TRBV7-3, with TRBD1 as a possible D gene (5 bases). The V and J ends lost 5 bases and 4 bases respectively, with 14 bases between them. This CDR3 has 14 amino acids. The germline CDR1 and CDR2 sequences are SGHTA and FQGTGA. CDR3 residues: CASSPASGSTEAFF. As DNA, the CDR3 is TGTGCCAGCAGCCCGGCCTCAGGGTCCACTGAAGCTTTCTTT.

In this sample, this clonotype turned up a few times. The genes are TRBV20-1 and TRBJ2-3; 15 nucleotides agree with TRBD2. There are 16 residues in the CDR3. Germline V CDR1 and CDR2: DFQATT, SNEGSKA (reference sequence). The J segment lost 4 bases and the V segment lost 0 bases, leaving 2 bases of the junction unmatched. For the CDR3, the DNA is TGCAGTGCTAGAGATTGGACTAGCGGGAGGGCAGATACGCAGTATTTT. This sequence encodes CSARDWTSGRADTQYF.

The chain links TRBV4-3 to TRBJ1-2; 7 nucleotides line up with TRBD1. This CDR3 comprises 18 residues. After removal of 6 bases from V and 8 bases from J, the junction contained 24 bases not matched to a gene. Germline V lookup: CDR1 LGHNA, CDR2 YSLEER. The CDR3 DNA reads TGCGCCAGCAGTCGCCACACGGGCGGGACAGTTAATGTGTGGGGCTACACCTTC. The encoded protein is CASSRHTGGTVNVWGYTF.

J is TRBJ2-1 and V is TRBV25-1; D is undetermined. Trimming pared 4 bases from V and 1 base from J, leaving 5 bases between. Germline CDR1 reads MGHDK; CDR2 reads SYGVNS. This CDR3 has 13 residues. Written as DNA, the CDR3 is TGTGCCAGCAGTGGTTTATCCTACAATGAGCAGTTCTTC. Its protein product is CASSGLSYNEQFF. The full variable domain, its missing parts supplied by reference TRBV25-1 and TRBJ2-1, is EADIYQTPRYLVIGTGKKITLECSQTMGHDKMYWYQQDPGMELHLIHYSYGVNSTEKGDLSSESTVSRIRTEHFPLTLESARPSHTSQYLCASSGLSYNEQFFGPGTRLTVL.

In this sample, this clonotype turned up a few times. The DNA for the CDR3 is TGTGCCAGCAGCTTAGCGGATTTGCGGAGCAATGAGCAGTTCTTC. Translated: CASSLADLRSNEQFF. The chain has TRBV7-2 and TRBJ2-1, with D uncertain. CDR3 length: 15 amino acids. V lost 0 bases and J 6 bases, leaving 12 bases between the germline ends. Germline CDR1 is SGHTA and CDR2 is FQGNSA.